The rows below give T cell receptor beta chains drawn from one sample of a study of somatic mutations in cytotoxic T cells in rheumatoid arthritis. Sequencing used immunoSEQ multiplex PCR; TCRdb keeps in-frame clones, though not all of them. Here the sample spans around 15,000 clones, about 80% being singletons. Sequencing was performed on CD8+ T cells sorted from blood. Receptor source: an adult with rheumatoid arthritis. The CDR3 runs from the conserved cysteine through the conserved F or W. The D gene is left open where the match is weak. Size is omitted from some rows. Given values are once, few, many or a class for expanded clones.

j_call: TRBJ2-3; v_call: TRBV7-8; d_call: -; clone_size: -; cdr3_aa: CASTLSDTDTQYF; cdr3_nt: TGTGCCAGCACCTTGTCGGACACAGATACGCAGTATTTT
j_call: TRBJ2-7; v_call: TRBV30; d_call: -; clone_size: -; cdr3_aa: CAWIPGGAGYEQYF; cdr3_nt: TGTGCCTGGATCCCAGGGGGGGCGGGCTACGAGCAGTACTTC
j_call: TRBJ1-5; v_call: TRBV2; d_call: TRBD1; clone_size: -; cdr3_aa: CAGTGMSNQPQHF; cdr3_nt: TGTGCTGGGACAGGGATGAGCAATCAGCCCCAGCATTTT
j_call: TRBJ1-5; v_call: TRBV6-1; d_call: TRBD1; clone_size: -; cdr3_aa: CASRTGSYSNQPQHF; cdr3_nt: TGTGCCAGTCGGACAGGGTCCTATAGCAATCAGCCCCAGCATTTT
j_call: TRBJ1-2; v_call: TRBV11-2; d_call: -; clone_size: few; cdr3_aa: CASSPRGTYGYTF; cdr3_nt: TGTGCCAGCAGCCCCCGGGGTACCTATGGCTACACCTTC
j_call: TRBJ2-7; v_call: TRBV7-8; d_call: TRBD2; clone_size: -; cdr3_aa: CASSLPGTSGRNF; cdr3_nt: TGTGCCAGCAGCTTACCGGGGACTAGCGGGAGGAACTTC
j_call: TRBJ1-6; v_call: TRBV10-1; d_call: -; clone_size: few; cdr3_aa: CASSETGSNSPLHF; cdr3_nt: TGCGCCAGCAGTGAGACTGGTTCTAATTCACCCCTCCACTTT
j_call: TRBJ2-5; v_call: TRBV5-4; d_call: TRBD2; clone_size: -; cdr3_aa: CASSQFGGAGETQYF; cdr3_nt: TGTGCCAGCAGCCAATTCGGGGGGGCCGGAGAGACCCAGTACTTC
j_call: TRBJ2-3; v_call: TRBV10-3; d_call: -; clone_size: -; cdr3_aa: CAIRWDSTDTQYF; cdr3_nt: TGTGCCATTCGGTGGGACTCCACAGATACGCAGTATTTT
j_call: TRBJ2-5; v_call: TRBV4-2; d_call: TRBD2; clone_size: -; cdr3_aa: CASGQESGGGAETQYF; cdr3_nt: TGTGCCAGCGGCCAAGAAAGCGGGGGGGGAGCGGAGACCCAGTACTTC
j_call: TRBJ2-1; v_call: TRBV2; d_call: TRBD2; clone_size: -; cdr3_aa: CASSELAGGRSYNEQFF; cdr3_nt: TGTGCCAGCAGCGAACTAGCGGGGGGGCGTTCCTACAATGAGCAGTTCTTC
j_call: TRBJ1-2; v_call: TRBV10-2; d_call: -; clone_size: -; cdr3_aa: CASSESAISDGYTF; cdr3_nt: TGCGCCAGCAGTGAGTCGGCCATTTCCGATGGCTACACCTTC
j_call: TRBJ2-3; v_call: TRBV29-1; d_call: -; clone_size: -; cdr3_aa: CSVETGQFSDTQYF; cdr3_nt: TGCAGCGTTGAAACAGGGCAATTCTCGGATACGCAGTATTTT
j_call: TRBJ1-2; v_call: TRBV2; d_call: TRBD1; clone_size: -; cdr3_aa: CASSPWTGTGYTF; cdr3_nt: TGTGCCAGCAGTCCTTGGACAGGGACTGGCTACACCTTC
j_call: TRBJ1-1; v_call: TRBV21-1; d_call: -; clone_size: few; cdr3_aa: CASSKAHGRMNTEAFF; cdr3_nt: TGTGCCAGCAGCAAAGCCCACGGACGGATGAACACTGAAGCTTTCTTT
j_call: TRBJ2-7; v_call: TRBV6-1; d_call: -; clone_size: -; cdr3_aa: CASSEGDTEFYEQYF; cdr3_nt: TGTGCCAGCAGTGAAGGGGATACCGAGTTCTACGAGCAGTACTTC
j_call: TRBJ2-1; v_call: TRBV7-9; d_call: -; clone_size: -; cdr3_aa: CASSLAILSTHSEQFF; cdr3_nt: TGTGCCAGCAGCTTAGCAATTCTATCGACCCACTCTGAGCAGTTCTTC
j_call: TRBJ2-5; v_call: TRBV18; d_call: -; clone_size: -; cdr3_aa: CASSDQSRGETQYF; cdr3_nt: TGTGCCAGCTCAGACCAGTCCAGGGGAGAGACCCAGTACTTC
j_call: TRBJ1-4; v_call: TRBV12-5; d_call: -; clone_size: -; cdr3_aa: CASGWGLEKLFF; cdr3_nt: TGTGCTAGTGGTTGGGGCCTCGAAAAACTGTTTTTT
j_call: TRBJ1-1; v_call: TRBV19; d_call: TRBD1; clone_size: -; cdr3_aa: CASSTGQGMNTEAFF; cdr3_nt: TGTGCCAGTAGTACCGGACAGGGAATGAACACTGAAGCTTTCTTT
j_call: TRBJ2-1; v_call: TRBV4-2; d_call: TRBD2; clone_size: -; cdr3_aa: CASRLAGDVEQFF; cdr3_nt: TGTGCCAGCAGGCTAGCGGGAGACGTTGAGCAGTTCTTC
j_call: TRBJ2-2; v_call: TRBV6-4; d_call: -; clone_size: once; cdr3_aa: CASSDSSESYTGELFF; cdr3_nt: TGTGCCAGCAGTGACTCGAGCGAAAGCTACACCGGGGAGCTGTTTTTT